A selection of T cell receptor beta chains follows, all from one sample in a study of cytomegalovirus exposure and HLA in healthy donors. Method: immunoSEQ multiplex PCR; TCRdb's copy keeps in-frame clones and lacks some. The data contain about 140,000 clones, around 82% of them singletons. The material sequenced was PBMCs. Receptors were obtained from a female donor in good health and CMV-seronegative. The conserved cysteine and the conserved F or W are not part of the CDR3 here. Each record gives: V gene, J gene, clone size, D gene, CDR3 protein. D genes are given only for firm matches. Clone size is not always given. Where it is, it says once, few, many or a class for expanded clones.

TRBV25-1	TRBJ2-5	.	.	ASSEYGQVETQY
TRBV7-9	TRBJ1-1	.	.	ASSLAGVRMNTEAF
TRBV19	TRBJ2-7	.	.	ASSSTGRYYEQY
TRBV6-6	TRBJ1-1	.	.	ASTQTYLAF
TRBV4-3	TRBJ1-3	few	.	ASSPGDTIY
TRBV5-4	TRBJ1-1	.	TRBD1	ASSTLNRGTEAF
TRBV28	TRBJ2-3	once	.	ASSRLSTDTQY
TRBV28	TRBJ1-1	few	.	ASSSTGRNHGTEAF
TRBV29-1	TRBJ2-3	.	.	SVRLGDTQY
TRBV19	TRBJ2-3	.	TRBD2	ASSGLATDTQY
TRBV7-9	TRBJ1-2	.	TRBD1	ASSRSGTGVYGYT
TRBV2	TRBJ1-1	few	.	ASRAGEVVAF
TRBV2	TRBJ2-7	.	.	ASSEGIGITYEQY